This TCR beta chain was profiled in a study of blood T cells in healthy people across ages. V was clipped by 0 bases and J by 2 bases; unmatched bases: 4. The germline CDR1 and CDR2 sequences are LNHNV and YYDKDF (reference sequence). The CDR3 sequence is 18 residues long. A second PCR of about 7 to 12 cycles used a sample-barcoded 5' primer and a J-beta primer mix. TCRdb used MiXCR to reprocess the 5' RACE reads, holding one entry per CDR3 protein. In the table there are around 700,000 distinct CDR3 sequences, more than 20% of which are singletons. These data were likewise used in another study, on T cells of mothers and their children.

The receptor comes from a boy aged 5 to 17 in good health. This sequence joins TRBV15 and TRBJ2-6, with 10 nucleotides matching TRBD1. Sequencing used blood. Here the CDR3 reads CATSREGQGLTGANVLTF. CDR3 nucleotide sequence: TGTGCCACCAGCAGAGAGGGACAGGGGTTGACTGGGGCCAACGTCCTGACTTTC.